One and the same sample provided the 25 T cell receptor beta chains below, sequenced in a study of a mutant IDH1 vaccine in newly diagnosed glioma. Only in-frame clones appear in the TCRdb table, and some are missing; sequencing was by immunoSEQ multiplex PCR. The data show 45,000 to 65,000 clones, 70% to 90% seen once. Time point described: baseline, week 1 (first vaccination visit). Specified treatment: pre-vaccination baseline after standard-of-care therapy. The source material was PBMCs, sampled from a glioma patient treated with radiotherapy, temozolomide or both. The receptors were sampled from a man between 18 and 29 years old with glioma.

Only one count was recorded for this clone. V and J are TRBV30 and TRBJ2-5; 9 positions agree with TRBD2. This CDR3 is built from 15 residues. The junction had 7 bases not matched to a gene; V was cut back by 1 base and J by 4 bases. Germline CDR1 reads GTSNPN; CDR2 reads SVGIG (reference sequence). CDR3 sequence (DNA): TGTGCCTGGAGTGCGATTAGCGGGAGTGGAGAGACCCAGTACTTC. Protein: CAWSAISGSGETQYF.

This chain connects TRBV5-6 to TRBJ2-3; D is undetermined. Germline V gene data show CDR1 as SGHDT and CDR2 as YYEEEE. CDR3 size: 14 residues. The V end lost 1 base, the J end lost 6 bases, and 12 bases lay between the germline ends. CDR3 sequence: CASSLTGAVDTQYF. CDR3 DNA: TGTGCCAGCAGCTTGACGGGCGCGGTGGATACGCAGTATTTT. Together with reference TRBV5-6 and TRBJ2-3, the CDR3 gives the full variable domain: DAGVTQSPTHLIKTRGQQVTLRCSPKSGHDTVSWYQQALGQGPQFIFQYYEEEERQRGNFPDRFSGHQFPNYSSELNVNALLLGDSALYLCASSLTGAVDTQYFGPGTRLTVL.

The V and J genes are TRBV6-5 and TRBJ2-7; 9 bases align to TRBD2. This CDR3 comprises 15 residues. Germline V gene lookup returns CDR1 MNHEY and CDR2 SVGAGI. The ends lost 0 bases at V and 2 bases at J; junction bases unmatched: 2. For the CDR3, the DNA is TGTGCCAGCAGTTACTCTAGCGGGGGTCCCTACGAGCAGTACTTC. Its translation is CASSYSSGGPYEQYF.

This CDR3 reads CASSPAEYGYTF. CDR3 DNA: TGTGCCAGCTCACCAGCCGAATATGGCTACACCTTC. The V and J genes are TRBV18 and TRBJ1-2, with D unresolved. Germline V gene sequence: CDR1 KGHSH, CDR2 LQKENI. V lost 2 bases and J lost 5, with 6 bases in between. The CDR3 spans 12 residues.

The rearrangement links TRBV4-3 to TRBJ1-4; 8 nucleotides match TRBD1. CDR3 length equals 18 residues. Germline loops: CDR1 LGHNA, CDR2 YSLEER. The trim removed 0 bases at V and 11 bases at J, leaving 17 bases unmatched. The CDR3 is CASSQDGTGGHNEWKLFF. The CDR3 nucleotides are TGCGCCAGCAGCCAAGATGGAACAGGGGGGCATAATGAATGGAAACTGTTTTTT.

The chain links TRBV30 to TRBJ1-1; D is unresolved. V lost 0 bases and J lost 1, with 6 bases in between. The CDR3 sequence is 13 residues long. Per germline, CDR1 GTSNPN and CDR2 SVGIG (reference sequence). The CDR3 bases are TGTGCCTGGAGTGTACGAGGGAACACTGAAGCTTTCTTT. Its protein product is CAWSVRGNTEAFF.

This clone was seen more than once but under ten times. The gene calls are TRBV19 and TRBJ1-2; TRBD1 agrees at 7 bases. This CDR3 is 15 amino acids long. V lost 4 bases to trimming and J lost 4 bases; unmatched junction nucleotides: 9. Germline CDR1 LNHDA, CDR2 SQIVND (reference sequence). CDR3 nucleotide sequence: TGTGCCAGTAGTACCTACCCGGGACAGAGCTATGGCTACACCTTC. Translation: CASSTYPGQSYGYTF.

This clone has a single count. The CDR3 spells CASSSRGSFLSGNTIYF. As DNA, the CDR3 is TGTGCCAGCAGCTCAAGGGGATCCTTCCTCTCTGGAAACACCATATATTTT. V gene TRBV11-2 combines with J gene TRBJ1-3, with D possibly being TRBD1 (5 bases). Per the germline V gene, CDR1 is SGHAT and CDR2 is FQNNGV. The V and J ends lost 4 bases and 0 bases respectively, with 16 bases between them. The CDR3 spans 17 residues.

This clone was recorded a few times. The chain has TRBV15 and TRBJ1-3; no definite D call. V was cut by 2 bases and J by 0 bases, with 29 bases left in between. CDR1 and CDR2 (germline): LNHNV, YYDKDF (reference sequence). This CDR3 region has 22 residues. The CDR3 nucleotides are TGTGCCACCAGCAGATCCATTGTGGGCCCGGGAGCTACGACCGACTCTGGAAACACCATATATTTT. Protein product: CATSRSIVGPGATTDSGNTIYF.

The CDR3 is CASTSAGTGHNEQFF. The CDR3 bases are TGTGCCAGTACCTCGGCCGGGACTGGACACAATGAGCAGTTCTTC. The chain combines TRBV19 with TRBJ2-1; D perhaps matches TRBD2 (6 bases). Germline values: CDR1 LNHDA, CDR2 SQIVND (reference sequence). The V and J ends lost 7 bases and 5 bases respectively, with 18 bases between them. The CDR3 runs 15 residues.

This chain links TRBV9 with TRBJ2-2; 11 nucleotides line up with TRBD2. The CDR3 is 17 residues long. V was pared by 3 bases and J by 1 base, with 5 bases of the junction left unmatched. From germline, CDR1 is SGDLS and CDR2 YYNGEE. This CDR3 reads CASSAGTSGWNTGELFF. As DNA, the CDR3 is TGTGCCAGCAGCGCCGGGACTAGCGGCTGGAACACCGGGGAGCTGTTTTTT. Drawing the rest from reference TRBV9 and TRBJ2-2, the complete variable domain is DSGVTQTPKHLITATGQRVTLRCSPRSGDLSVYWYQQSLDQGLQFLIQYYNGEERAKGNILERFSAQQFPDLHSELNLSSLELGDSALYFCASSAGTSGWNTGELFFGEGSRLTVL.

J is TRBJ1-4 and V is TRBV15, with a possible D match to TRBD1 (6 bases). The CDR3 contains 17 residues. From germline, CDR1 is LNHNV and CDR2 YYDKDF (reference sequence). With 3 bases removed from V and 3 bases from J, the gap between germline ends came to 17 bases. The DNA for the CDR3 is TGTGCCACCAGCAGCCCCCTCGGCAGGGGAGCTAATGAAAAACTGTTTTTT. This sequence encodes CATSSPLGRGANEKLFF.

The chain links TRBV10-3 to TRBJ2-7; D is unresolved. The V and J ends lost 4 bases and 8 bases respectively, with 12 bases between them. Germline V gene sequence: CDR1 ENHRY, CDR2 SYGVKD. The length of the CDR3 is 12 residues. In DNA form, the CDR3 reads TGTGCCATCAGTGCGGAGTTTGGCCAGCAGTACTTC. It is translated as CAISAEFGQQYF.

The genes are TRBV19 and TRBJ1-1; TRBD1 aligns across 10 bases. V dropped 5 bases and J dropped 8; count of bases not matched to a gene: 2. This CDR3 spans 12 amino acids. From germline, CDR1 is LNHDA and CDR2 SQIVND (reference sequence). This CDR3 is CASSRQGAEAFF. For the CDR3, the DNA is TGTGCCAGTAGTCGACAGGGGGCCGAAGCTTTCTTT.

CDR3 nucleotides: TGTGCCAGTAGGATCGGGGCCTGGGCAGATACGCAGTATTTT. Translated, it gives CASRIGAWADTQYF. This rearrangement joins TRBV19 to TRBJ2-3; D is perhaps TRBD1 or TRBD2 (5 bases each). The CDR3 contains 14 residues. The germline V gene encodes CDR1 LNHDA and CDR2 SQIVND (reference sequence). Trimming removed 6 bases at V and 4 bases at J, with 14 bases between.

The chain joins TRBV29-1 to TRBJ1-1; D possibly corresponds to TRBD1 (5 bases). V was pared by 6 bases and J by 0 bases, with 11 bases between. Germline values: CDR1 SQVTM, CDR2 ANQGSEA. The CDR3 contains 13 residues. The CDR3 bases are TGCAGCGTAGTGGGGGGAATGAACACTGAAGCTTTCTTT. Its protein product is CSVVGGMNTEAFF.

The V gene is TRBV30, the J gene TRBJ1-5, with D uncertain. V was clipped by 4 bases and J by 3 bases, with 13 bases between them. CDR3 size: 14 residues. Germline loops: CDR1 GTSNPN, CDR2 SVGIG (reference sequence). The chain's CDR3 is CAWTPIGFNQPQHF. CDR3 bases: TGTGCCTGGACCCCTATCGGGTTCAATCAGCCCCAGCATTTT. Using reference TRBV30 and TRBJ1-5 for the parts outside the CDR3, the full variable domain is SQTIHQWPATLVQPVGSPLSLECTVEGTSNPNLYWYRQAAGRGLQLLFYSVGIGQISSEVPQNLSASRPQDRQFILSSKKLLLSDSGFYLCAWTPIGFNQPQHFGDGTRLSIL.

The chain uses TRBV2 and TRBJ2-2; 7 bases match TRBD1. With V trimmed by 8 bases and J by 2 bases, 5 bases remained unmatched. Germline V gives CDR1 SNHLY, CDR2 FYNNEI. The CDR3 has 14 amino acids. CDR3 coding DNA: TGTGCCAGCTCTGACAGGGTAAACACCGGGGAGCTGTTTTTT. This sequence encodes CASSDRVNTGELFF.

By sample fraction, this clone is medium-sized (0.01 to 0.1%). The gene calls are TRBV10-2 and TRBJ1-5; D possibly corresponds to TRBD1 (5 bases). CDR1 and CDR2 from the germline V gene are WSHSY and SAAADI. V was clipped by 8 bases and J by 4 bases, with 12 bases between them. The CDR3 consists of 13 residues. The CDR3 nucleotides are TGCGCCAGCGGGTTTGAGGGGAATCAGCCCCAGCATTTT. Its translation: CASGFEGNQPQHF.

The chain has TRBV5-4 and TRBJ2-7; 14 nucleotides line up with TRBD2. V lost 3 bases to trimming and J lost 5 bases; unmatched junction nucleotides: 7. Looked up from germline, CDR1 is SGHNT and CDR2 is YYREEE (reference sequence). The CDR3 consists of 16 residues. CDR3 in amino acids: CASSSLGLAGGDEQYF. The CDR3, as DNA: TGTGCCAGCAGCTCCCTCGGACTAGCGGGAGGAGACGAGCAGTACTTC. Looking up the rest from reference TRBV5-4 and TRBJ2-7 gives the full variable domain: ETGVTQSPTHLIKTRGQQVTLRCSSQSGHNTVSWYQQALGQGPQFIFQYYREEENGRGNFPPRFSGLQFPNYSSELNVNALELDDSALYLCASSSLGLAGGDEQYFGPGTRLTVT.

The rearrangement links TRBV29-1 to TRBJ2-5; 14 nucleotides agree with TRBD2. After removal of 7 bases from V and 7 bases from J, the junction contained 14 bases not matched to a gene. Per germline, CDR1 SQVTM and CDR2 ANQGSEA. The CDR3 has 16 residues. CDR3 residues: CSAEGTSGSFGGTQYF. The CDR3 region has the DNA TGCAGCGCCGAAGGGACTAGCGGGAGCTTCGGGGGGACCCAGTACTTC.

The V and J genes are TRBV19 and TRBJ1-5; TRBD1 matches 11 bases. The CDR3 has 18 amino acids. Per germline, CDR1 LNHDA and CDR2 SQIVND (reference sequence). V shed 2 bases and J 1 base; nucleotides not matched to a gene: 7. The CDR3, as DNA: TGTGCCAGTAGTATAAGGGGACAGGGGGGCCTCAGCAATCAGCCCCAGCATTTT. This translates into CASSIRGQGGLSNQPQHF.

This chain links TRBV5-1 with TRBJ2-7, with 14 bases lining up with TRBD2. Germline-derived CDR1 and CDR2 are SGHRS and YFSETQ. The CDR3 consists of 18 residues. V was pared by 1 base and J by 5 bases, with 11 bases of the junction left unmatched. CDR3 coding DNA: TGCGCCAGCAGCTTGATTGGACTAGCGGGGGGCATCTTCAACGAGCAGTACTTC. Its translation is CASSLIGLAGGIFNEQYF. Drawing the rest from reference TRBV5-1 and TRBJ2-7, the complete variable domain is KAGVTQTPRYLIKTRGQQVTLSCSPISGHRSVSWYQQTPGQGLQFLFEYFSETQRNKGNFPGRFSGRQFSNSRSEMNVSTLELGDSALYLCASSLIGLAGGIFNEQYFGPGTRLTVT.

This rearrangement joins TRBV7-9 to TRBJ1-4; 7 bases agree with TRBD1. Losses at the gene ends were 4 bases for V and 3 bases for J; bases not matched to a gene: 5. CDR3 size: 15 residues. CDR1 SEHNR and CDR2 FQNEAQ come from the germline V gene (reference sequence). This CDR3 is CASSSRDSPNEKLFF. CDR3 in DNA: TGTGCCAGCAGCTCCCGGGACAGCCCTAATGAAAAACTGTTTTTT.

This clone was detected once. The chain is built from TRBV5-5 and TRBJ1-1; D not certain. Germline-derived CDR1 and CDR2 are SGHKS and YYEKEE (reference sequence). This CDR3 has 17 amino acids. V shed 2 bases and J shed 7 bases, with 24 bases lying between them. CDR3 DNA sequence: TGTGCCAGCAGCTTAAGTCTGGGAAACACTGACCGCGGTGAAGCTTTCTTT. As protein: CASSLSLGNTDRGEAFF.